This TCR beta chain was sequenced for a study of breast tumors, draining lymph nodes, adjacent tissues. General observations from the study: Findings are consistent with lymph node origin and intratumoral expansion of most tumor T cells. Tumor TCR diversity was below lymph nodes but above nontumor tissue. Luminal-like breast cancer showed significantly higher tumor–nontumor repertoire similarity than basal-like.

TCRdb ran MiXCR on the multiplex PCR reads and lists one entry per CDR3 protein. Seen here are approximately 130,000 distinct CDR3 sequences, less than 25% observed once, and the top ten hold 2% to 2.5%. Turning to this clonotype: What it binds is not known.

Germline CDR1 is SEHNR and CDR2 is FQNEAQ (reference sequence). CDR3 size: 15 residues. Trimming stripped 3 bases from V and 4 bases from J, with 13 bases between. Axillary draining lymph nodes of breast cancer patients supplied the node samples. The chain couples TRBV7-9 to TRBJ2-4; the D is unclear. The receptor was isolated from a female donor with breast cancer. Some clones in this sample may be carry-over from other donors' samples. Sequencing used axillary lymph node tissue. CDR3 protein: CASSFDGSRKNIQYF. The CDR3 nucleotides are TGTGCCAGCAGCTTCGACGGGTCCCGGAAAAACATTCAGTACTTC.